These 23 T cell receptor beta chains were sequenced from one sample in a study of T-cell memory formation after mild COVID-19. One entry per CDR3 protein, called by TCRdb with MiXCR from the 5' RACE reads. The sample yields about half a million distinct CDR3 sequences, roughly 20% seen once. Specimen: PBMCs or a T cell subset sorted from them (not recorded which). The receptors were sampled from an adult woman who had mild COVID-19 (a few samples of this study predate the infection). Cell type and time point are not known.

In its sample, this clonotype was seen a few times. The V gene is TRBV12-3 or TRBV12-4, the J gene TRBJ2-1; D possibly corresponds to TRBD1 (6 bases). V gave up 5 bases and J gave up 5 bases, with 19 bases separating them. The CDR3 is made up of 16 amino acids. The CDR3 here is CASSDPGTPNNNEQFF. The CDR3 DNA is TGTGCCAGCAGTGACCCTGGGACACCTAATAACAATGAGCAGTTCTTC.

This clonotype showed up just a few times. This sequence joins TRBV12-3 or TRBV12-4 and TRBJ2-7; TRBD2 might be the D (6 bases). The CDR3 totals 14 residues. Trimming stripped 5 bases from V and 0 bases from J, with 11 bases between. CDR3 in amino acids: CASSRRDFSYEQYF. CDR3 DNA: TGTGCCAGCAGTCGGCGGGACTTCTCCTACGAGCAGTACTTC.

The chain uses TRBV29-1 and TRBJ1-1; D is perhaps TRBD1 (6 bases). The CDR3 sequence is 15 residues long. CDR1 is SQVTM and CDR2 is ANQGSEA in the germline V gene. V was pared by 1 base and J by 2 bases, with 14 bases between. For the CDR3, the DNA is TGCAGCGTTGAAGTCGAGGGGGAGATTAACACTGAAGCTTTCTTT. Its translation is CSVEVEGEINTEAFF.

This clonotype was seen only a few times. This rearrangement joins TRBV12-3 or TRBV12-4 to TRBJ1-3, with 9 bases identical to TRBD1. There are 15 residues in the CDR3. V trimming: 7 bases; J trimming: 2 bases; junction bases outside the gene matches: 6. Here the CDR3 reads CASNHWTGAGNTIYF. DNA for the CDR3: TGTGCCAGCAACCATTGGACAGGGGCTGGAAACACCATATATTTT.

This clonotype has only a few counts. This rearrangement joins TRBV20-1 to TRBJ1-1; D not resolved. V was clipped by 6 bases and J by 5 bases, with 16 bases between them. There are 13 residues in the CDR3. Per the germline V gene, CDR1 is DFQATT and CDR2 is SNEGSKA (reference sequence). The CDR3 spells CSALREAGTEAFF. The CDR3 bases are TGCAGTGCCCTACGGGAGGCGGGAACTGAAGCTTTCTTT.

The chain carries TRBV10-3 and TRBJ1-1, with D perhaps TRBD1 (6 bases). The germline V and J ends were trimmed by 2 bases and 10 bases, with 17 bases remaining between them. The CDR3 loop spans 14 amino acids. CDR1 and CDR2 (germline): ENHRY, SYGVKD. Here the CDR3 DNA reads TGTGCCATCAGTGAGGTAGCGGGGGGCTCGGGAGCTTTCTTT. It encodes CAISEVAGGSGAFF.

The CDR3 is CATRQQVEEGYTF. In DNA, the CDR3 is TGTGCCACAAGACAACAGGTCGAAGAAGGCTACACCTTC. The gene calls are TRBV10-3 and TRBJ1-2; tentative D call: TRBD1 (5 bases). V was trimmed by 10 bases and J by 8 bases, leaving 20 bases between them. CDR1 and CDR2 from the germline V gene are ENHRY and SYGVKD. This CDR3 has 13 amino acids.

The CDR3 DNA sequence: TGTGCCAGCAGTTACTCGATACAGCTTAAAGAAAAACTGTTTTTT. Protein: CASSYSIQLKEKLFF. This chain joins TRBV6-5 and TRBJ1-4; no clear D. The CDR3 runs to 15 residues. Germline V gene data show CDR1 as MNHEY and CDR2 as SVGAGI. V was trimmed by 0 bases and J by 8 bases, leaving 13 bases between them.

There are many counts of this clonotype. The gene calls are TRBV5-1 and TRBJ2-7; 9 bases match TRBD1. J lost 6 bases, V lost 3 bases, and 7 bases had no gene match. The CDR3 runs to 14 residues. Germline CDR1 reads SGHRS; CDR2 reads YFSETQ. CDR3 sequence: CASSWDRDGLEQYF. In DNA form, the CDR3 reads TGCGCCAGCAGCTGGGACAGGGATGGTCTCGAGCAGTACTTC.

This clonotype came up many times. This chain uses TRBV6-5 with TRBJ2-7, with TRBD1 as a possible D gene (6 bases). This CDR3 region has 14 residues. Trimming took off 6 bases at V and 1 base at J, with 13 bases between the two ends. Germline values: CDR1 MNHEY, CDR2 SVGAGI. CDR3 sequence reads: CASRDPTGSYEQYF. CDR3 sequence (DNA): TGTGCCAGCAGAGACCCAACAGGGTCCTACGAGCAGTACTTC.

The sample holds a few counts of this clonotype. The chain carries TRBV7-9 and TRBJ2-3; the match to TRBD1 covers 7 bases. Germline lookup yields CDR1 SEHNR and CDR2 FQNEAQ (reference sequence). This CDR3 has 16 residues. With V trimmed by 4 bases and J by 7 bases, 14 bases remained unmatched. Here the CDR3 DNA reads TGTGCCAGCAGCTCGGTGGTCGGAGACAGGGCGAATACGCAGTATTTT. It specifies CASSSVVGDRANTQYF.

This clonotype has a count of ten or more. The rearrangement uses TRBV6-5 and TRBJ2-5; 10 bases are shared with TRBD1. Germline assignment: CDR1 MNHEY and CDR2 SVGAGI. V lost 10 bases, J lost 4 bases, and 6 bases stayed unmatched. The CDR3 totals 13 residues. CDR3 bases: TGTGCCACCCTGACAGGGGGCAGAGAGACCCAGTACTTC. Translated, it gives CATLTGGRETQYF.

This clonotype was seen a few times. The CDR3 region has the DNA TGCAGTGCCCTAGCGGGAGGGCCCACAGATACGCAGTATTTT. It encodes CSALAGGPTDTQYF. The chain carries TRBV20-1 and TRBJ2-3; 12 positions agree with TRBD2. The V segment lost 6 bases and the J segment 2 bases; nucleotides outside the gene matches: 3. Germline V gene sequence: CDR1 DFQATT, CDR2 SNEGSKA (reference sequence). The CDR3 sequence is 14 residues long.

This clonotype was recorded at least ten times. The rearrangement joins TRBV29-1 to TRBJ1-2, with 8 bases aligning to TRBD1. The CDR3 is made up of 13 amino acids. Looked up from germline, CDR1 is SQVTM and CDR2 is ANQGSEA. The trim removed 6 bases at V and 5 bases at J, leaving 8 bases unmatched. The CDR3 coding sequence is TGCAGCGTCTTGGACAGGGTTGGGTATGGCTACACCTTC. Translating it yields CSVLDRVGYGYTF.

This clonotype was seen a handful of times. V and J are TRBV3-1 and TRBJ1-3; D is unclear. Germline loops: CDR1 LGHDT, CDR2 YNNKEL (reference sequence). The CDR3 has 15 amino acids. Between the trimmed V and J ends, which lost 4 bases and 0 bases, there was a span of 10 bases. The CDR3 DNA sequence: TGTGCCAGCAGCCGACGGGATTCCTCTGGAAACACCATATATTTT. It is translated as CASSRRDSSGNTIYF.

The rearrangement links TRBV24-1 to TRBJ2-1; TRBD2 agrees at 11 bases. J gave up 3 bases and V 4 bases, and 4 bases lay outside the gene matches. Germline CDR1 is KGHDR and CDR2 is SFDVKD. The CDR3 has 16 residues. CDR3 protein: CATSEPGTSGYNEQFF. The CDR3 DNA follows: TGTGCCACCAGTGAACCCGGGACTAGCGGCTACAATGAGCAGTTCTTC.

Many counts were recorded for this clonotype. This rearrangement joins TRBV7-9 to TRBJ2-1; D might be TRBD2 (5 bases). With 6 bases removed from V and 8 bases from J, the gap between germline ends came to 11 bases. This CDR3 has 12 residues. Germline V gene lookup returns CDR1 SEHNR and CDR2 FQNEAQ (reference sequence). The CDR3 bases are TGTGCCAGCAGACCAGCGGTCCATGAGCAGTTCTTC. Translation: CASRPAVHEQFF.

This clonotype was seen a few times. The V and J genes are TRBV18 and TRBJ2-3, with D possibly matching TRBD2 (5 bases). Germline lookup yields CDR1 KGHSH and CDR2 LQKENI. This CDR3 is 13 amino acids long. Trimming removed 0 bases at V and 10 bases at J, with 11 bases between. This CDR3 reads CASSPPGRDAQYF. The CDR3 DNA is TGTGCCAGCTCACCACCTGGACGGGATGCGCAGTATTTT.

The rearrangement uses TRBV6-2 or TRBV6-3 and TRBJ2-1; 7 bases line up with TRBD2. Germline trimming cut 0 bases from V and 8 bases from J; bases unmatched to any gene: 4. Germline-derived CDR1 and CDR2 are MNHEY and SVGEGT. The CDR3 covers 14 residues. Here the CDR3 DNA reads TGTGCCAGCAGTTACTCGATGGGAGGGGATGAGCAGTTCTTC. Translation gives CASSYSMGGDEQFF.

The V and J genes are TRBV20-1 and TRBJ2-7, with D maybe TRBD2 (5 bases). The germline gives CDR1 DFQATT, CDR2 SNEGSKA (reference sequence). Between the trimmed V and J ends, which lost 3 bases and 2 bases, there was a span of 14 bases. The CDR3 covers 14 residues. Here the CDR3 reads CSASSSAFAYEQYF. CDR3 in DNA: TGCAGTGCTAGTAGTAGCGCTTTCGCCTACGAGCAGTACTTC.

This clonotype was recorded at least ten times. The CDR3: CASSLAGPRSKTQYF. CDR3 in DNA: TGTGCCAGCAGTTTAGCGGGGCCCCGGTCGAAGACCCAGTACTTC. V is TRBV12-3 or TRBV12-4 and J is TRBJ2-5, with a weak D call TRBD1 (5 bases). There are 15 residues in the CDR3. V lost 0 bases to trimming and J lost 6 bases, with 14 bases between them.

The rearrangement links TRBV27 to TRBJ2-7; D is undetermined. The germline V gene has CDR1 MNHEY and CDR2 SMNVEV (reference sequence). V lost 5 bases, J lost 2 bases, and 10 bases lay in between. This CDR3 spans 13 amino acids. This chain's CDR3 is CASSLSWPYEQYF. The CDR3 DNA reads as TGTGCCAGCAGTCTCTCATGGCCCTACGAGCAGTACTTC.

This sequence joins TRBV11-2 and TRBJ2-5; D gene unclear. The CDR3 runs 14 residues. The V and J ends lost 5 bases and 0 bases respectively, with 10 bases between them. From germline, CDR1 is SGHAT and CDR2 FQNNGV. The CDR3 sequence: CASSRDVNQETQYF. The CDR3 coding sequence is TGTGCCAGCAGCCGAGATGTGAACCAAGAGACCCAGTACTTC.